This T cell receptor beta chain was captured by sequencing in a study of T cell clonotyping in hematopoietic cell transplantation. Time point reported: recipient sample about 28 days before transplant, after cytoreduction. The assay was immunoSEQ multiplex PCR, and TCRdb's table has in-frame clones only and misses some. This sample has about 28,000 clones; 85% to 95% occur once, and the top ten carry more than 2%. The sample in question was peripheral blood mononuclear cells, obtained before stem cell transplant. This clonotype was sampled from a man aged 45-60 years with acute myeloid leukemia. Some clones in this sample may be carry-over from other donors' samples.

The CDR3 nucleotides read TGTGCCAGCAGCTTTAGACTAGCGGGAGAATCTGGCCCCTACGAGCAGTACTTC. Encoded protein: CASSFRLAGESGPYEQYF. V and J are TRBV7-8 and TRBJ2-7, with 12 positions matching TRBD2. With 3 bases clipped from V and 2 bases from J, the junction kept 11 bases outside the gene matches. This CDR3 is built from 18 residues. Germline CDR1 reads SGHVS; CDR2 reads FQNEAQ.